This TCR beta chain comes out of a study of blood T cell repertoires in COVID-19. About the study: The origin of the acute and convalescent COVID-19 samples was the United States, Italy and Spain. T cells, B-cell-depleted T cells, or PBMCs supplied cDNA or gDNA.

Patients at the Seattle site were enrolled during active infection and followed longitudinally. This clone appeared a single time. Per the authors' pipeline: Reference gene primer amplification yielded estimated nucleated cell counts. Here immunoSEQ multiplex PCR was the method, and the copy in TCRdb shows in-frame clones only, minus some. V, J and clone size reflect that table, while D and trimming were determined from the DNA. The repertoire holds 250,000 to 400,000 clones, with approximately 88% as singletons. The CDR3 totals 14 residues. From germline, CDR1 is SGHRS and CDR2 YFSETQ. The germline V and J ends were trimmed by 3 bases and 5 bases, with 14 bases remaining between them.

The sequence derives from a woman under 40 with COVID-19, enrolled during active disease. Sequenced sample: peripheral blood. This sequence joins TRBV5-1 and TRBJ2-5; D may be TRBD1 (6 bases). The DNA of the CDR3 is TGCGCCAGCAGCTCGGGACATGGCTACGAGACCCAGTACTTC. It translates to CASSSGHGYETQYF.